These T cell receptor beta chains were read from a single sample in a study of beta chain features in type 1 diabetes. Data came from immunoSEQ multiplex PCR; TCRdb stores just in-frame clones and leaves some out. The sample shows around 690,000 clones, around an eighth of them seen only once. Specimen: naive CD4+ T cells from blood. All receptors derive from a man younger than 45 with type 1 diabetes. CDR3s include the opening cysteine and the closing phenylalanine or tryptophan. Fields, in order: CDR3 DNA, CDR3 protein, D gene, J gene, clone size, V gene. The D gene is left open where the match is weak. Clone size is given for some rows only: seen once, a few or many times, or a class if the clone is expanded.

TGTGCCAGCAGCGCTCCCGGACTAAGCCAAGAGACCCAGTACTTC	CASSAPGLSQETQYF	NA	TRBJ2-5	NA	TRBV9
TGTGCCAGCCGGCACCCAGGACAGGGGGCGTATGGCTACACCTTC	CASRHPGQGAYGYTF	TRBD1	TRBJ1-2	NA	TRBV2
TGTGCCAGTAGTAATCAGCCGGCGAATGAGCAGTTCTTC	CASSNQPANEQFF	NA	TRBJ2-1	NA	TRBV19
TGTGCTGGCAGGGCACGAGCATCCCCAGATACGCAGTATTTT	CAGRARASPDTQYF	NA	TRBJ2-3	NA	TRBV5-6
TGCAGCGTTGCTAGCGGGGGGGCCAGCGAGCAGTACTTC	CSVASGGASEQYF	TRBD2	TRBJ2-7	few	TRBV29-1
TGTGCCAGCAGCCCTAATACAGGGCCCCGCGAGCAGTACTTC	CASSPNTGPREQYF	NA	TRBJ2-7	NA	TRBV6-6
TGTGCCAGCAGCTTAGATAGGACAAGCTCCTACAATGAGCAGTTCTTC	CASSLDRTSSYNEQFF	NA	TRBJ2-1	few	TRBV7-2
TGTGCCAGCAGGATCCGGGACAGGGGGTTCTTC	CASRIRDRGFF	TRBD1	TRBJ1-2	NA	TRBV28
TGTGCCAGCAGCCCCCGACAGGGATATGGCTACACCTTC	CASSPRQGYGYTF	TRBD1	TRBJ1-2	NA	TRBV7-2
TGCGCCAGCAGCCTTGGGACCTCGCGGACCGGGGAGCTGTTTTTT	CASSLGTSRTGELFF	NA	TRBJ2-2	NA	TRBV4-3
TGTGCCAGCAGTGGGGGGAGCGGCTCCTACGAGCAGTACTTC	CASSGGSGSYEQYF	NA	TRBJ2-7	NA	TRBV2
TGTGCCAGCAGCCTGGGACAGGGCGCCAGGAATGAGCAGTTCTTC	CASSLGQGARNEQFF	TRBD1	TRBJ2-1	NA	TRBV5-4
TGTGCCAGCAGCCCCGAGCATGAAGCTTTCTTT	CASSPEHEAFF	NA	TRBJ1-1	few	TRBV7-9
TGTGCCAGCAGCCCGCATCGGACAGGGCTTGAGCAGTTCTTC	CASSPHRTGLEQFF	TRBD1	TRBJ2-1	few	TRBV11-3
TGTGCCAGCAGCTTGTTCGTCAATGAGCAGTTCTTC	CASSLFVNEQFF	NA	TRBJ2-1	few	TRBV7-2
TGTGCCTGGAGTACCCACACACTGCCCCAGCATTTT	CAWSTHTLPQHF	NA	TRBJ1-5	few	TRBV30
TGTGCCAGCAGCTTTCGGGGCTCCACAGATACGCAGTATTTT	CASSFRGSTDTQYF	NA	TRBJ2-3	few	TRBV7-3
TGTGCCAGCAGCCGTCGGGGTACCGAGCAGTACTTC	CASSRRGTEQYF	NA	TRBJ2-7	few	TRBV7-9
TGTGCCAGTAGTGTGGGGAGCCTGTACCAAGAGACCCAGTACTTC	CASSVGSLYQETQYF	NA	TRBJ2-5	NA	TRBV19
TGTGCCAGCAGCACAGGGAGGCTGGACACCGGGGAGCTGTTTTTT	CASSTGRLDTGELFF	NA	TRBJ2-2	NA	TRBV25-1
TGCGCCAGCAGCTTGAGAACTACCGACATAGATACGCAGTATTTT	CASSLRTTDIDTQYF	NA	TRBJ2-3	NA	TRBV5-1
TGTGCCAGCAGCTTGTTGGGGGACGATCAGCCCCAGCATTTT	CASSLLGDDQPQHF	NA	TRBJ1-5	few	TRBV5-6
TGTGCCAGCAGCTCGGCCGCCCAAAGCGGGGGCCGTTACAATGAGCAGTTCTTC	CASSSAAQSGGRYNEQFF	TRBD2	TRBJ2-1	few	TRBV7-2
TGCGCCAGCAGCTGGCGGGACACCACAGATACGCAGTATTTT	CASSWRDTTDTQYF	NA	TRBJ2-3	NA	TRBV5-1
TGTGCCAGCAGTGGGCATACCGGGACAGGGGCGAACACCGGGGAGCTGTTTTTT	CASSGHTGTGANTGELFF	TRBD1	TRBJ2-2	NA	TRBV25-1
TGTGCCAGCAGCTTGCGGGCGGGGGCGGAGACCCAGTACTTC	CASSLRAGAETQYF	NA	TRBJ2-5	few	TRBV5-4
TGTGCCAGCAGCTTAGACCTTGGAGCCTACGAGCAGTACTTC	CASSLDLGAYEQYF	NA	TRBJ2-7	NA	TRBV7-2
TGTGCCTGCCCCCTTGCGCTAGCTAACTATGGCTACACCTTC	CACPLALANYGYTF	NA	TRBJ1-2	few	TRBV30
TGCGCCAGCAGCCCACGTAAAGGGAACACCGGGGAGCTGTTTTTT	CASSPRKGNTGELFF	NA	TRBJ2-2	NA	TRBV4-3
TGCGCCAGCAGCTTCCCCGACAGTCCCGCTGAAGCTTTCTTT	CASSFPDSPAEAFF	NA	TRBJ1-1	few	TRBV5-1
TGTGCCATCACCAGCCACGTACAGAGGCTCGAGGGTCCTAACTATGGCTACACCTTC	CAITSHVQRLEGPNYGYTF	NA	TRBJ1-2	few	TRBV10-3
TGTGCCAGCAGCTTAGATCCTGGACAGGGAAATTCACCCCTCCACTTT	CASSLDPGQGNSPLHF	TRBD1	TRBJ1-6	NA	TRBV7-9
TGTGCCAGCAGCACGCCGGGACAGGGGGCCTATGGCTACACCTTC	CASSTPGQGAYGYTF	TRBD1	TRBJ1-2	NA	TRBV5-4
TGTGCCAGCAGCTTAGGCCCCGTTGGAACCTACGAGCAGTACTTC	CASSLGPVGTYEQYF	NA	TRBJ2-7	NA	TRBV11-2
TGTGCCAGCAGCGGGACAGGGCCGGGGAACAATCAGCCCCAGCATTTT	CASSGTGPGNNQPQHF	TRBD1	TRBJ1-5	few	TRBV5-6
TGCGCCAGCAGCCAAGATTTAGCGGGGCAGGGTGGCCAGCCCCAGCATTTT	CASSQDLAGQGGQPQHF	NA	TRBJ1-5	few	TRBV4-3
TGTGCCAGCACTACTAATGGACAGCGAAATACCTACGAGCAGTACTTC	CASTTNGQRNTYEQYF	NA	TRBJ2-7	NA	TRBV6-6
TGTGCCAGCAGCCAAGGCCTCCATTCCTACGAGCAGTACTTC	CASSQGLHSYEQYF	NA	TRBJ2-7	NA	TRBV14
TGTGCCACCCAAGCGGGACCCCAAGAGACCCAGTACTTC	CATQAGPQETQYF	TRBD2	TRBJ2-5	NA	TRBV28
TGCGCCAGCAGCCAAGATCTGGGACAGGGCTCCGAGCAGTACTTC	CASSQDLGQGSEQYF	TRBD1	TRBJ2-7	few	TRBV4-3
TGCGCCAGCAGTTCTAACTATGGCTACACCTTC	CASSSNYGYTF	NA	TRBJ1-2	NA	TRBV4-3
TGTGCCAGTAAACGTCAGGGCACAGATACGCAGTATTTT	CASKRQGTDTQYF	NA	TRBJ2-3	few	TRBV19
TGTGCCAGCTCACCACGGCCTAGGGGCGAGGACACTGAAGCTTTCTTT	CASSPRPRGEDTEAFF	NA	TRBJ1-1	NA	TRBV18
TGCAGTGCTAGTGAAGAGTCTGAGCAGTTCTTC	CSASEESEQFF	NA	TRBJ2-1	NA	TRBV20-1
TGTGCCAGCAGCCAAGATCTAGCGGGGGCCACCTACGAGCAGTACTTC	CASSQDLAGATYEQYF	TRBD2	TRBJ2-7	NA	TRBV4-2
TGTGCCAGCAGCCGGAGAGGGCCGAACCCCGGGGAGCTGTTTTTT	CASSRRGPNPGELFF	NA	TRBJ2-2	NA	TRBV5-6
TGTGCCAGCAGCGAACCCCAGGGGGCGTTTTACAATGAGCAGTTCTTC	CASSEPQGAFYNEQFF	TRBD1	TRBJ2-1	few	TRBV7-2
TGCGCCAGCAGCCAAGCGCCAGCTAACTATGGCTACACCTTC	CASSQAPANYGYTF	NA	TRBJ1-2	NA	TRBV4-3
TGTGCCAGCAGCGGGGACAGCGCCATATATTTT	CASSGDSAIYF	TRBD1	TRBJ1-3	NA	TRBV5-4
TGTGCCTGGAGCGGGGACGGCACAGATACGCAGTATTTT	CAWSGDGTDTQYF	NA	TRBJ2-3	few	TRBV30
TGTGCCAGCTCAACTCTTTCCGGGGATACGCAGTATTTT	CASSTLSGDTQYF	NA	TRBJ2-3	NA	TRBV18